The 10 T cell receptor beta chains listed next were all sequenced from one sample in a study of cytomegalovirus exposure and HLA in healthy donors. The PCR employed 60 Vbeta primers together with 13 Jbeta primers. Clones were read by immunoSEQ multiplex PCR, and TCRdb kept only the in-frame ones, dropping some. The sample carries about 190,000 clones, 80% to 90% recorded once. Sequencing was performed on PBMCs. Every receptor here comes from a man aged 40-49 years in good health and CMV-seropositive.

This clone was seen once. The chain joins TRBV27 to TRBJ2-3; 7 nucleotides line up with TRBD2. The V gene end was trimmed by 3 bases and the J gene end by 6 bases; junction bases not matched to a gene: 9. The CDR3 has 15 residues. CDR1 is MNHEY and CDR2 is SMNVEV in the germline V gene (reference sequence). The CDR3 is CASSLDGRLGDTQYF. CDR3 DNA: TGTGCCAGCAGTTTGGACGGGAGGCTCGGGGATACGCAGTATTTT.

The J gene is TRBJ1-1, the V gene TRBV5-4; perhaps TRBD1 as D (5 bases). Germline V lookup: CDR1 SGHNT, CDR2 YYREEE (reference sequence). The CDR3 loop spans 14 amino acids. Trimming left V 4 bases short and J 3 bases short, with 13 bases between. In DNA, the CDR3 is TGTGCCAGCAGCCTAGATGGCAGGGACACTGAAGCTTTCTTT. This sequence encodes CASSLDGRDTEAFF.

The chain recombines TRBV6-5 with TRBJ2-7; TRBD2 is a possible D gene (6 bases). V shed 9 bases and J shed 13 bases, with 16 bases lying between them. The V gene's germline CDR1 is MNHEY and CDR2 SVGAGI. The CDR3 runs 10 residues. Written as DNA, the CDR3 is TGTGCCAGTGGGACTCAATCACAATACTTC. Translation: CASGTQSQYF.

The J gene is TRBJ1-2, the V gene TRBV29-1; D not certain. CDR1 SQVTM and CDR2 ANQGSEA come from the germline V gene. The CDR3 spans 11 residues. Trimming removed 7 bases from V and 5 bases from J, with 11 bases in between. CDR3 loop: CSAPVGYGYTF. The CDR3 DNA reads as TGCAGCGCTCCGGTCGGGTATGGCTACACCTTC.

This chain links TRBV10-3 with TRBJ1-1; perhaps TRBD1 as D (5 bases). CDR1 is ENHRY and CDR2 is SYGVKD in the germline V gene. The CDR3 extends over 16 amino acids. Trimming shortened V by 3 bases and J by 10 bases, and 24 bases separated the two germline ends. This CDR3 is CAISEKGIDGTGGAFF. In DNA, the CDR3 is TGTGCCATCAGTGAAAAAGGGATTGACGGGACCGGGGGAGCTTTCTTT.

The CDR3, as DNA: TGCGCCAGCAGCTTGGAAACTAGCGGCAACACCGGGGAGCTGTTTTTT. Amino acid sequence: CASSLETSGNTGELFF. The rearrangement joins TRBV5-1 to TRBJ2-2; TRBD2 aligns across 8 bases. Germline V gene sequence: CDR1 SGHRS, CDR2 YFSETQ. V dropped 0 bases and J dropped 2; count of bases not matched to a gene: 3. The CDR3 is made up of 16 amino acids. Full variable domain (missing parts from reference TRBV5-1 and TRBJ2-2): KAGVTQTPRYLIKTRGQQVTLSCSPISGHRSVSWYQQTPGQGLQFLFEYFSETQRNKGNFPGRFSGRQFSNSRSEMNVSTLELGDSALYLCASSLETSGNTGELFFGEGSRLTVL.

For the CDR3, the DNA is TGTGCCAGCAGCCCGGGGATCTCTGGGGCCAACGTCCTGACTTTC. The encoded protein is CASSPGISGANVLTF. The chain has TRBV5-4 and TRBJ2-6, with D maybe TRBD2 (5 bases). V lost 4 bases and J 0 bases, leaving 8 bases between the germline ends. CDR3 length: 15 residues. Germline V CDR1 and CDR2: SGHNT, YYREEE (reference sequence).

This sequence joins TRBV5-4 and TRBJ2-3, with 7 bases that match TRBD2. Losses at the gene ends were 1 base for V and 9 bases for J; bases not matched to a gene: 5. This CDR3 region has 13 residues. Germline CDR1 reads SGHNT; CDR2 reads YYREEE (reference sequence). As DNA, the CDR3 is TGTGCCAGCAGCTTGTGGGGGGGGTGGACGCAGTATTTT. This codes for CASSLWGGWTQYF.

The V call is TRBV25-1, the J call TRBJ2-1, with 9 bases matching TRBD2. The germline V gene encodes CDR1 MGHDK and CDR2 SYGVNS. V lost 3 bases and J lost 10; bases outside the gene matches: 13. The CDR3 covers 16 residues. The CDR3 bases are TGTGCCAGCAGTGATTATGACAGCCCTGGGACTAGCGAGCAGTTCTTC. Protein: CASSDYDSPGTSEQFF.

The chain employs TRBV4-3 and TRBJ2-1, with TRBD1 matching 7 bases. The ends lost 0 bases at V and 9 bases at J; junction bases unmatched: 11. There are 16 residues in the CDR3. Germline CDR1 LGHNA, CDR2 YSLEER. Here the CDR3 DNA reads TGCGCCAGCAGCCAAGATATAGGGACAGTTAACGGTGAGCAGTTCTTC. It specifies CASSQDIGTVNGEQFF.